The sequence of this T cell receptor beta chain was determined in a study of radiotherapy plus CTLA-4 blockade in lung cancer (dated by TCRdb to 2016 to 2019). About the study as a whole: Among the enrolled patients, about 19% had an objective response, and 25% to 40% reached disease control.

The library came from the immunoSEQ multiplex PCR assay. TCRdb took this table from immuneACCESS and kept in-frame rearrangements with V and J called. Such tables lack part of the clones; where checked against another copy, unresolved V genes explain under half of the gap, and the rest is unexplained. This sample holds around 70,000 clones; around four fifths were observed only once. The top ten hold less than 5% of the sample. Study-wide conclusions, independent of this receptor: Early dynamic changes in blood T cell clones, together with increased serum interferon-beta after radiation, were reported as the strongest predictors of response. After treatment with radiotherapy and ipilimumab, TCR clones that came from tumors expanded in the peripheral blood.

In this study, focal radiation therapy paired with CTLA-4 blockade (ipilimumab) was tested in patients who had chemo-refractory metastatic non-small-cell lung cancer. V is pared back by 4 bases and J by 2 bases, with 12 bases lying between the germline termini. The CDR3 holds 14 amino acids from the cysteine to the phenylalanine. Only the CDR3 portion is preserved as DNA: 42 bases, with reading frame beginning at the first base. The germline V gene specifies SGHRS as CDR1 and YFSETQ as CDR2. This clone was seen once. There is no known antigen for this receptor. Qualities for individual bases were not recorded, and no much larger clone is one base off.

The specimen comprised peripheral blood, sampled from a patient treated with radiotherapy plus ipilimumab. The V gene is TRBV5-1 and the J gene is TRBJ1-1; the D gene remains uncertain. This TCR was recovered from a human donor with non-small cell lung cancer who had a partial response to radiotherapy plus ipilimumab. The DNA is as follows: TGCGCCAGCAGCCTTAACCGGGGTAACACTGAAGCTTTCTTT. This encodes CASSLNRGNTEAFF. The CDR3 plus the reference TRBV5-1 and TRBJ1-1 genes for the other parts give the full variable domain: KAGVTQTPRYLIKTRGQQVTLSCSPISGHRSVSWYQQTPGQGLQFLFEYFSETQRNKGNFPGRFSGRQFSNSRSEMNVSTLELGDSALYLCASSLNRGNTEAFFGQGTRLTVV.